This is a list of T cell receptor beta chains from one sample in a study of regulatory T cells in long-lasting Graves disease. From the multiplex PCR reads, TCRdb called clonotypes with MiXCR, one entry per CDR3 protein. Of hundreds of thousands of distinct CDR3 sequences detected, approximately 15% appear once; the ten largest clones hold 7.8%. These data were likewise used in another study, on T cells in Graves' hyperthyroidism and ophthalmopathy.

Sequencing used peripheral blood mononuclear cells (PBMCs), obtained at new diagnosis, from a patient treated with antithyroid drugs. Every receptor here comes from a woman in her thirties or forties with Graves disease. The CDR3 runs from the conserved cysteine through the conserved F or W. A D gene is named only where the DNA matches it firmly. Clone size appears in some rows only: once, few, many, or a class for an expanded clone.

many | TRBJ2-5 | TRBD2 | TRBV20-1 | TGCAGTGCTATCCCGGGACTAGCGGGAAGGCAAGAGACCCAGTACTTC | CSAIPGLAGRQETQYF
. | TRBJ1-3 | TRBD1 | TRBV15 | TGTGCCACCAGCAGAGACAGGGGGCTTGGAAACACCATATATTTT | CATSRDRGLGNTIYF
many | TRBJ2-5 | . | TRBV6-5 | TGTGCCAGCAGTTACGCCTGGGAAACCCAAGAGACCCAGTACTTC | CASSYAWETQETQYF
many | TRBJ2-6 | . | TRBV19 | TGTGCCAGTAGTTGGCCCGGGGCCAACGTCCTGACTTTC | CASSWPGANVLTF
. | TRBJ2-7 | . | TRBV27 | TGTGCCAGCAGGGGGCAGGGGCTCTCCTACGAGCAGTACTTC | CASRGQGLSYEQYF
many | TRBJ2-1 | TRBD2 | TRBV7-8 | TGTGCCAGCAGCTTAGCGATAATAGCGGGAGACAATGAGCAGTTCTTC | CASSLAIIAGDNEQFF
. | TRBJ2-7 | TRBD2 | TRBV2 | TGTGCCAGCCTTGGAGCGGGAGCGTCCTACGGGCAGTACTTC | CASLGAGASYGQYF
many | TRBJ1-2 | . | TRBV7-2 | TGTGCCAGCAGCTTATGGCCCGGTGGCTACACCTTC | CASSLWPGGYTF
. | TRBJ1-1 | TRBD1 | TRBV20-1 | TGCAGTGCTAGCCCCATTGGGGGAACAGGGGGTCGGACTGAAGCTTTCTTT | CSASPIGGTGGRTEAFF
. | TRBJ1-2 | . | TRBV18 | TGTGCCAGCTCACCGAACAGTAACTATGGCTACACCTTC | CASSPNSNYGYTF
many | TRBJ1-4 | . | TRBV6-1 | TGTGCCAGCCGGCCCTGGGAGGATAATGAAAAACTGTTTTTT | CASRPWEDNEKLFF
many | TRBJ1-5 | . | TRBV27 | TGTGCCAGCAGTACACACGGGGGAAATCAGCCCCAGCATTTT | CASSTHGGNQPQHF
few | TRBJ2-3 | TRBD2 | TRBV9 | TGTGCCAGCAGCTTCCCACTAGCGGGAGGATCCACAGATACGCAGTATTTT | CASSFPLAGGSTDTQYF
many | TRBJ2-4 | . | TRBV20-1 | TGCAGTGCTAGAGGTATACAGGGAGCCAAAAACATTCAGTACTTC | CSARGIQGAKNIQYF
many | TRBJ2-7 | TRBD1 | TRBV28 | TGTGCCAGCAGTTTGTCCCGGACAGGGCCTAAGTACTTC | CASSLSRTGPKYF
many | TRBJ1-4 | TRBD1 | TRBV30 | TGTGCCTGGAGTATCGGGACAGTCGCAACTAATGAAAAACTGTTTTTT | CAWSIGTVATNEKLFF
few | TRBJ1-2 | . | TRBV6-1 | TGTGCCAGCACGGACAGTTCCACCCTAGACTACACCTTC | CASTDSSTLDYTF
. | TRBJ2-7 | TRBD2 | TRBV7-7 | TGTGCTAGCAGCCTAAGCCCTTACCCGGGAGGGATGGCGTACGAGCACTACTTC | CASSLSPYPGGMAYEHYF
many | TRBJ2-5 | TRBD1 | TRBV5-1 | TGCGCCAGCAGCTTTGGACAGGGGAGGGGCGAGACCCAGTACTTC | CASSFGQGRGETQYF
many | TRBJ2-5 | . | TRBV12-5 | TGTGCTAGTGGTTTGGTATCCCCGTGGGTGCAGGGGTACCAAGAGACCCAGTACTTC | CASGLVSPWVQGYQETQYF
many | TRBJ2-3 | TRBD2 | TRBV28 | TGTGCCAGCAGCCAGGACTGGGCTAGCGGGAGCGATACGCAGTATTTT | CASSQDWASGSDTQYF
few | TRBJ2-2 | . | TRBV19 | TGTGCCAGTAGTATTCCGGGACTTCCGACCGGGGAGCTGTTTTTT | CASSIPGLPTGELFF
many | TRBJ2-1 | TRBD1 | TRBV7-8 | TGTGCCAGCAGCTTGGACAGGCACAATGAGCAGTTCTTC | CASSLDRHNEQFF
many | TRBJ2-2 | TRBD2 | TRBV27 | TGTGCCAGCCGTCGGATAGCGGGAGGGAACACCGGGGAGCTGTTTTTT | CASRRIAGGNTGELFF
few | TRBJ2-7 | TRBD1 | TRBV2 | TGTGCCAGCAGTGATAAAGGGGGCTGGGGATACGAGCAGTACTTC | CASSDKGGWGYEQYF
many | TRBJ2-1 | . | TRBV10-2 | TGCGCCAGCAGTGATTGGGCAGGAGCCTACAATGAGCAGTTCTTC | CASSDWAGAYNEQFF
many | TRBJ2-5 | TRBD2 | TRBV9 | TGTGCCAGCAGCGCCGGGTCTACGGGAGGGCCGCGAGAGACCCAGTACTTC | CASSAGSTGGPRETQYF
many | TRBJ2-3 | TRBD2 | TRBV13 | TGTGCCAGCAGCTTAGAGGGCCTCTCCGGACTAGCGGGAGGGCCAGATACGCAGTATTTT | CASSLEGLSGLAGGPDTQYF
few | TRBJ2-1 | . | TRBV15 | TGTGCCACCAGCGCCCGTAGGGGGGGGCGGAATGAGCAGTTCTTC | CATSARRGGRNEQFF
many | TRBJ2-2 | . | TRBV6-2/TRBV6-3 | TGTGCCAGCAGTTACGAGGCCATGGGAGCGAACACCGGGGAGCTGTTTTTT | CASSYEAMGANTGELFF
many | TRBJ2-7 | TRBD2 | TRBV11-3 | TGTGCCAGCAGCCCCGCCGGGACTAGCGGTAAGCAGTACTTC | CASSPAGTSGKQYF
. | TRBJ2-5 | TRBD1 | TRBV29-1 | TGCAGCAGTCGACAGGGGCAAGGGACCCAGTACTTC | CSSRQGQGTQYF
many | TRBJ2-7 | . | TRBV6-2/TRBV6-3 | TGTGCCAGCAGTCCCGACAGTCCCTACGAGCAGTACTTC | CASSPDSPYEQYF
few | TRBJ2-3 | . | TRBV3-1 | TGTGCCAGCAGCCAAACCAGCGGAGATACGCAGTATTTT | CASSQTSGDTQYF
. | TRBJ2-1 | . | TRBV18 | TGTGCCAGCTCACCATCGGAGGTCGGCCGCTCCTACAATGAGCAGTTCTTC | CASSPSEVGRSYNEQFF
many | TRBJ2-3 | . | TRBV3-1 | TGTGCCAGCAGCCCAGGCGGCCGCACAGATACGCAGTATTTT | CASSPGGRTDTQYF
many | TRBJ2-3 | TRBD1 | TRBV11-3 | TGTGCCAGCAGCTTTAACAGGGGGTTGAGCACAGATACGCAGTATTTT | CASSFNRGLSTDTQYF
many | TRBJ2-3 | TRBD2 | TRBV11-3 | TGTGCCAGCAGCTTGGGAGGGTGGGGCACAGATACGCAGTATTTT | CASSLGGWGTDTQYF
many | TRBJ2-3 | . | TRBV12-3/TRBV12-4 | TGTGCCAGCAGTTTGTTGCGGTCAGATACGCAGTATTTT | CASSLLRSDTQYF
. | TRBJ2-3 | TRBD2 | TRBV15 | TGTGCCACCAGCAGAGTACACGGGAGGGGAATTAGCACAGATACGCAGTATTTT | CATSRVHGRGISTDTQYF
. | TRBJ2-3 | . | TRBV5-5 | TGTGCCGGCAGCTTGAACCCTGGCATAAGCACAGATACGCAGTATTTT | CAGSLNPGISTDTQYF
many | TRBJ2-7 | TRBD2 | TRBV11-3 | TGTGCCAGCAGCTCAAGGGACTACCCCTACGAGCAGTACTTC | CASSSRDYPYEQYF
many | TRBJ1-5 | . | TRBV12-3/TRBV12-4 | TGTGCCAGCAGGAAAGGGGGAATGGGGAATCAGCCCCAGCATTTT | CASRKGGMGNQPQHF